A selection of T cell receptor beta chains follows, all from one sample in a study of regulatory T cells in long-lasting Graves disease. In TCRdb, the multiplex PCR reads were re-called with MiXCR into one record per CDR3 protein. The repertoire holds roughly 420,000 distinct CDR3 sequences, with roughly 15% as singletons. The same data also went into a second study, on T cells in Graves' hyperthyroidism and ophthalmopathy.

Sequencing was performed on peripheral blood mononuclear cells (PBMCs), taken at new diagnosis, from a patient treated with antithyroid drugs. All receptors derive from a woman aged 18-30 years with Graves disease. The CDR3 runs from the conserved cysteine through the conserved F or W. Each record gives: D gene, clone size, J gene, V gene, CDR3 DNA, CDR3 protein. D genes are given only for firm matches. The listing skips clone size in some rows; elsewhere it reads once, few, many or a size class.

d_call: NA; clone_size: NA; j_call: TRBJ1-1; v_call: TRBV9; cdr3_nt: TGTGCCAGCAGCGCAGGGACCCCGAACACTGGAGCTTTCTTT; cdr3_aa: CASSAGTPNTGAFF
d_call: TRBD2; clone_size: many; j_call: TRBJ2-1; v_call: TRBV12-3/TRBV12-4; cdr3_nt: TGTGCCAGCAGGCGGGACTACAACAATGAGCAGTTCTTC; cdr3_aa: CASRRDYNNEQFF
d_call: TRBD2; clone_size: many; j_call: TRBJ2-2; v_call: TRBV7-3; cdr3_nt: TGTGCCAGCAGCTCCCTAGCGGGAGGGGACACCGGGGAGCTGTTTTTT; cdr3_aa: CASSSLAGGDTGELFF
d_call: NA; clone_size: few; j_call: TRBJ1-2; v_call: TRBV6-9; cdr3_nt: TGTGCCAGCAGTTATCGACGGGAGGGTTACTATGGCTACACCTTC; cdr3_aa: CASSYRREGYYGYTF
d_call: NA; clone_size: few; j_call: TRBJ1-1; v_call: TRBV6-9; cdr3_nt: TGTGCCAGCAGTTATAGCCTCTCTCCTGGGGGGAACACTGAAGCTTTCTTT; cdr3_aa: CASSYSLSPGGNTEAFF
d_call: NA; clone_size: many; j_call: TRBJ2-1; v_call: TRBV3-1; cdr3_nt: TGTGCCAGCAGCCAAGCACTTACAGGATCGGGTGAGCAGTTCTTC; cdr3_aa: CASSQALTGSGEQFF
d_call: NA; clone_size: NA; j_call: TRBJ1-1; v_call: TRBV19; cdr3_nt: TGTGCCAGTAGTATAGATAGAGACAGGAACACTGAAGCTTTCTTT; cdr3_aa: CASSIDRDRNTEAFF
d_call: NA; clone_size: NA; j_call: TRBJ1-1; v_call: TRBV5-1; cdr3_nt: TGCGCCAGCAGGTTTGCGACAGAAAACACTGAAGCTTTCTTT; cdr3_aa: CASRFATENTEAFF
d_call: NA; clone_size: few; j_call: TRBJ1-3; v_call: TRBV27; cdr3_nt: TGTGCCAGCAGTTTATCGGCTACTGGAAACACCATATATTTT; cdr3_aa: CASSLSATGNTIYF
d_call: NA; clone_size: many; j_call: TRBJ1-2; v_call: TRBV12-3/TRBV12-4; cdr3_nt: TGTGCCAGCAGTTTGTCCGGGACTGACTATGGCTACACCTTC; cdr3_aa: CASSLSGTDYGYTF
d_call: NA; clone_size: NA; j_call: TRBJ1-2; v_call: TRBV12-3/TRBV12-4; cdr3_nt: TGTGCCAGCAGTTACGGAGCTAACTATGGCTACACCTTC; cdr3_aa: CASSYGANYGYTF
d_call: NA; clone_size: many; j_call: TRBJ2-1; v_call: TRBV5-1; cdr3_nt: TGCGCCAGCAGCTTGGTGGGACCGACACTCAATGAGCAGTTCTTC; cdr3_aa: CASSLVGPTLNEQFF
d_call: TRBD2; clone_size: few; j_call: TRBJ2-7; v_call: TRBV14; cdr3_nt: TGTGCCAGCAGCCAAGAGACTAGCGGGGGTCGAACATCCTACGAGCAGTACTTC; cdr3_aa: CASSQETSGGRTSYEQYF
d_call: NA; clone_size: NA; j_call: TRBJ1-4; v_call: TRBV9; cdr3_nt: TGTGCCAGCAGCGTAGACGGACAGAAGGGGAGGGAAAAACTGTTTTTT; cdr3_aa: CASSVDGQKGREKLFF
d_call: NA; clone_size: many; j_call: TRBJ2-4; v_call: TRBV20-1; cdr3_nt: TGCAGTGCTGGCGCTGTGGCATCAATGAACATTCAGTACTTC; cdr3_aa: CSAGAVASMNIQYF
d_call: TRBD2; clone_size: NA; j_call: TRBJ2-3; v_call: TRBV5-1; cdr3_nt: TGCGCCAGCCGGGAGGCCCGGGGGGATCTCACAGATACGCAGTATTTT; cdr3_aa: CASREARGDLTDTQYF
d_call: NA; clone_size: few; j_call: TRBJ2-7; v_call: TRBV4-3; cdr3_nt: TGCGCCAGCAGCCAAGTTAGGTCAGCCTACGAGCAGTACTTC; cdr3_aa: CASSQVRSAYEQYF
d_call: NA; clone_size: many; j_call: TRBJ2-3; v_call: TRBV7-2; cdr3_nt: TGTGCCAGCAGCTTAGTCCGGGAGTTCACAGATACGCAGTATTTT; cdr3_aa: CASSLVREFTDTQYF
d_call: TRBD1; clone_size: many; j_call: TRBJ2-5; v_call: TRBV7-8; cdr3_nt: TGTGCCAGCAGAAATTACAGGGGGATCCAAGAGACCCAGTACTTC; cdr3_aa: CASRNYRGIQETQYF
d_call: TRBD2; clone_size: NA; j_call: TRBJ2-1; v_call: TRBV29-1; cdr3_nt: TGCAGCGGGCGAGGGACTAGCGCCTACAATGAGCAGTCCTTC; cdr3_aa: CSGRGTSAYNEQSF